A single sample is the source of the 28 T cell receptor beta chains below, sequenced in a study of cytomegalovirus exposure and HLA in healthy donors. Use of 60 Vbeta and 13 Jbeta primers characterized the PCR. This table comes from immunoSEQ multiplex PCR, and its TCRdb copy is limited to in-frame clones, with some not included. The sample has some 130,000 clones; around four fifths are singletons. Sequencing was performed on PBMCs. These receptors all come from a woman aged 40 to 50 in good health and CMV-seronegative.

The J gene is TRBJ1-2, the V gene TRBV28; TRBD1 agrees at 8 bases. Trimming cost V 5 bases and J 8 bases; bases outside gene matches: 13. Germline V gene sequence: CDR1 MDHEN, CDR2 SYDVKM. This CDR3 has 15 residues. The CDR3 coding sequence is TGTGCCAGCAGTACACCCGGGACAGGTCCTTTGGGCTACACCTTC. Residues: CASSTPGTGPLGYTF.

Comments on this clone: The junction departs from germline at one end; a sequencing error may be responsible. The chain uses TRBV5-4 and TRBJ1-2; TRBD1 might be the D (6 bases). Per germline, CDR1 SGHNT and CDR2 YYREEE (reference sequence). The CDR3 loop spans 15 amino acids. DNA for the CDR3: TGTGCCAGCAGCTTGGAAAAGGACAGCCCTTATGGCTACATCTTC. It encodes CASSLEKDSPYGYIF.

The rearrangement joins TRBV19 to TRBJ1-5, with 7 bases aligning to TRBD1. After removal of 0 bases from V and 7 bases from J, the junction contained 9 bases not matched to a gene. The CDR3 is made up of 16 amino acids. In germline, CDR1 is LNHDA, CDR2 SQIVND (reference sequence). The CDR3 nucleotides are TGTGCCAGTAGTATAGATCTGGGACAGAGAATCCAGCCCCAGCATTTT. It encodes CASSIDLGQRIQPQHF.

V usage is TRBV5-6 and J usage is TRBJ1-2, with D uncertain. Germline lookup yields CDR1 SGHDT and CDR2 YYEEEE. V was clipped by 0 bases and J by 8 bases, with 14 bases between them. CDR3 length equals 14 residues. CDR3 bases: TGTGCCAGCAGCTTGGGACCTGATGTGAGGGGCTACACCTTC. Its protein product is CASSLGPDVRGYTF.

This chain joins TRBV15 and TRBJ2-3; D is unresolved. The CDR3 spans 14 residues. Germline V CDR1 and CDR2: LNHNV, YYDKDF (reference sequence). Between the trimmed V and J ends, which lost 1 base and 3 bases, there was a span of 8 bases. The CDR3 DNA sequence: TGTGCCACCAGCAGAGCCGCACAAACAGATACGCAGTATTTT. Its translation is CATSRAAQTDTQYF.

This clone was seen only a few times. The chain uses TRBV5-1 and TRBJ2-7; D is perhaps TRBD2 (5 bases). The germline V and J ends were trimmed by 3 bases and 2 bases, with 15 bases remaining between them. Germline-derived CDR1 and CDR2 are SGHRS and YFSETQ. This CDR3 comprises 15 residues. CDR3: CASSWVWEFPYEQYF. The CDR3 nucleotides read TGCGCCAGCAGCTGGGTGTGGGAGTTCCCCTACGAGCAGTACTTC.

This clone was observed a single time. DNA for the CDR3: TGCAGCGTTGCTCTCCACAGGCCGAGCTCCTACAATGAGCAGTTCTTC. Translating it yields CSVALHRPSSYNEQFF. The genes are TRBV29-1 and TRBJ2-1, with D possibly matching TRBD1 (5 bases). The CDR3 loop spans 16 amino acids. CDR1 and CDR2 from the germline V gene are SQVTM and ANQGSEA. The germline V and J ends were trimmed by 4 bases and 0 bases, with 16 bases remaining between them.

This clone has a handful of counts. The chain employs TRBV27 and TRBJ2-1; TRBD2 might be the D (7 bases). The V and J ends lost 7 bases and 8 bases respectively, with 18 bases between them. CDR3 length equals 14 residues. Germline values: CDR1 MNHEY, CDR2 SMNVEV (reference sequence). The CDR3: CASNYRGALHEQFF. The CDR3 DNA sequence: TGTGCCAGCAATTACCGGGGGGCCCTCCATGAGCAGTTCTTC.

The rearrangement joins TRBV5-1 to TRBJ2-5; TRBD1 agrees at 7 bases. The ends lost 7 bases at V and 3 bases at J; junction bases unmatched: 6. This CDR3 is built from 13 residues. Germline CDR1 is SGHRS and CDR2 is YFSETQ. The CDR3 protein is CASWTGLKETQYF. CDR3 coding DNA: TGCGCCAGCTGGACAGGACTCAAAGAGACCCAGTACTTC.

The chain combines TRBV2 with TRBJ1-5, with TRBD1 as a possible D gene (6 bases). CDR3 length: 13 amino acids. The V end was cut by 6 bases, the J end by 4 bases, with 10 bases between. Per germline, CDR1 SNHLY and CDR2 FYNNEI. Here the CDR3 DNA reads TGTGCCAGCAGGCCACAGGGTAATCAGCCCCAGCATTTT. Protein sequence: CASRPQGNQPQHF.

This clone was counted a single time. This chain links TRBV6-1 with TRBJ1-1; the match to TRBD1 covers 9 bases. V gave up 7 bases and J gave up 1 base; unmatched junction bases: 4. CDR1 and CDR2 from the germline V gene are MNHNS and SASEGT. The CDR3 consists of 14 residues. CDR3: CASTRTGANTEAFF. The CDR3 region has the DNA TGTGCCAGCACCCGGACAGGGGCGAACACTGAAGCTTTCTTT.

V gene TRBV4-2 combines with J gene TRBJ1-1; the D gene is possibly TRBD1 (6 bases). The CDR3 contains 15 residues. CDR1 is LGHNA, CDR2 YNFKEQ, per germline. V shed 7 bases and J shed 5 bases, with 20 bases lying between them. In DNA, the CDR3 is TGTGCCAGCAAAACTACAGGGAGTTTGAGTACTGAAGCTTTCTTT. Translating gives CASKTTGSLSTEAFF.

The chain combines TRBV9 with TRBJ1-2; possibly TRBD1 for D (5 bases). The CDR3 length is 13 residues. Trimming took off 3 bases at V and 6 bases at J, with 12 bases between the two ends. CDR1 is SGDLS, CDR2 YYNGEE, per germline. Here the CDR3 reads CASSGGGLDGYTF. CDR3 DNA sequence: TGTGCCAGCAGCGGGGGGGGATTGGATGGCTACACCTTC. The whole variable domain, remainder taken from reference TRBV9 and TRBJ1-2, is DSGVTQTPKHLITATGQRVTLRCSPRSGDLSVYWYQQSLDQGLQFLIQYYNGEERAKGNILERFSAQQFPDLHSELNLSSLELGDSALYFCASSGGGLDGYTFGSGTRLTVV.

The CDR3 DNA sequence: TGCAGCGTTGATAAGACTTCTAGCACAGATACGCAGTATTTT. Translation gives CSVDKTSSTDTQYF. The rearrangement links TRBV29-1 to TRBJ2-3; no clear D. CDR1 is SQVTM, CDR2 ANQGSEA, per germline. V was cut by 3 bases and J by 0 bases, with 10 bases left in between. There are 14 residues in the CDR3.

V gene TRBV28 combines with J gene TRBJ1-1; a weak D match, TRBD1 (5 bases). Deletions cut 6 bases from V and 8 bases from J, with 13 bases between. Germline CDR1 is MDHEN and CDR2 is SYDVKM. The CDR3 runs 12 residues. The CDR3 loop is CASRAGGAEAFF. CDR3 DNA sequence: TGTGCCAGCAGGGCCGGCGGGGCGGAAGCTTTCTTT.

This sequence joins TRBV5-1 and TRBJ2-6; perhaps TRBD1 as D (5 bases). V shed 4 bases and J shed 0 bases, with 11 bases lying between them. This CDR3 region has 16 residues. Germline V CDR1 and CDR2: SGHRS, YFSETQ. The CDR3 spells CASSSPQGSGANVLTF. In DNA, the CDR3 is TGCGCCAGCAGCAGCCCTCAGGGCTCTGGGGCCAACGTCCTGACTTTC.

The chain couples TRBV19 to TRBJ2-3; D remains ambiguous. Germline V gene data show CDR1 as LNHDA and CDR2 as SQIVND (reference sequence). The CDR3 is made up of 14 amino acids. V was clipped by 0 bases and J by 4 bases, with 8 bases between them. The CDR3 DNA reads as TGTGCCAGTAGTATAGAGACTCCCCCAGATACGCAGTATTTT. Translation: CASSIETPPDTQYF. The whole variable domain, remainder taken from reference TRBV19 and TRBJ2-3, is DGGITQSPKYLFRKEGQNVTLSCEQNLNHDAMYWYRQDPGQGLRLIYYSQIVNDFQKGDIAEGYSVSREKKESFPLTVTSAQKNPTAFYLCASSIETPPDTQYFGPGTRLTVL.

The chain is built from TRBV20-1 and TRBJ2-5; D ambiguous. Germline CDR1 DFQATT, CDR2 SNEGSKA (reference sequence). The CDR3 covers 11 residues. V lost 0 bases and J lost 5, with 4 bases in between. For the CDR3, the DNA is TGCAGTGCTAGAGATCGGGAGACCCAGTACTTC. It specifies CSARDRETQYF.

The rearrangement uses TRBV6-1 and TRBJ2-7; TRBD1 agrees at 8 bases. V lost 5 bases and J lost 6; bases outside the gene matches: 3. The CDR3 sequence is 12 residues long. The V gene's germline CDR1 is MNHNS and CDR2 SASEGT. The CDR3 region is CASSQTGAEQYF. The CDR3, as DNA: TGTGCCAGCAGTCAGACAGGGGCCGAGCAGTACTTC.

The chain employs TRBV5-5 and TRBJ1-6; TRBD1 agrees at 10 bases. Germline V lookup: CDR1 SGHKS, CDR2 YYEKEE (reference sequence). This CDR3 is built from 16 residues. The V and J ends lost 4 bases and 3 bases, in that order; junction bases with no gene match: 4. The CDR3 loop is CASSPGQGVYNSPLHF. The CDR3 DNA follows: TGTGCCAGCAGCCCAGGACAGGGGGTCTATAATTCACCCCTCCACTTT.

Concerning this clone: The junction differs from germline at one of its ends, possibly a read error. The chain carries TRBV27 and TRBJ2-4, with TRBD1 identical over 7 bases. Per the germline V gene, CDR1 is MNHEY and CDR2 is SMNVEV (reference sequence). CDR3 length: 19 residues. This chain's CDR3 is CASGVPTGVDRRRANIQYF. As DNA, the CDR3 is TGTGCCAGCGGCGTGCCAACAGGGGTCGACCGCCGCAGGGCGAACATTCAGTACTTT.

This CDR3 is CSSSGDQETQYF. DNA for the CDR3: TGCAGCTCTAGCGGGGACCAAGAGACCCAGTACTTC. The rearrangement joins TRBV29-1 to TRBJ2-5; TRBD2 aligns across 9 bases. The germline V gene has CDR1 SQVTM and CDR2 ANQGSEA. The CDR3 has 12 residues. J lost 0 bases, V lost 8 bases, and 1 base had no gene match.

This rearrangement joins TRBV6-1 to TRBJ2-7, with D possibly TRBD1 on 5 matching bases. Germline lookup yields CDR1 MNHNS and CDR2 SASEGT. The CDR3 length is 15 residues. V lost 1 base, J lost 4 bases, and 14 bases lay in between. The CDR3 loop reads CASSEVAGPRYEQYF. In DNA form, the CDR3 reads TGTGCCAGCAGTGAAGTGGCAGGGCCCCGTTACGAGCAGTACTTC.

This clone turned up a few times. V usage is TRBV7-4 and J usage is TRBJ1-6; D call uncertain. This CDR3 is 21 amino acids long. Trimming pared 5 bases from V and 8 bases from J, leaving 34 bases between. Germline-derived CDR1 and CDR2 are SGHVT and SQSDAQ. The CDR3 spells CASSALPDAGEGAGGDSPLHF. The CDR3 region has the DNA TGTGCCAGCAGCGCTCTGCCAGACGCCGGGGAAGGCGCGGGTGGTGATTCACCCCTCCACTTT.

Notes on this clone: The conserved phenylalanine or tryptophan normally closing the CDR3 is absent here, so this likely arose from a read error. The V call is TRBV6-5, the J call TRBJ1-2, with 7 nucleotides matching TRBD1. Trimming took 2 bases from V and 2 from J; bases not matched to a gene: 5. The CDR3 runs to 15 residues. Germline assignment: CDR1 MNHEY and CDR2 SVGAGI. The CDR3 protein is CASSYLTGINYGYTL. The DNA for the CDR3 is TGTGCCAGCAGTTACCTGACAGGGATAAACTATGGCTACACCCTC.

CDR3 DNA sequence: TGTGCCAGCAGTTCGTACTATATTTCGAGCACAGATACGCAGTATTTT. The encoded protein is CASSSYYISSTDTQYF. The chain employs TRBV28 and TRBJ2-3; D not resolved. V was cut by 4 bases and J by 0 bases, with 14 bases left in between. CDR1 MDHEN and CDR2 SYDVKM come from the germline V gene. This CDR3 is built from 16 residues.

This chain joins TRBV28 and TRBJ1-6; the D gene is possibly TRBD1 (5 bases). Trimming pared 4 bases from V and 7 bases from J, leaving 8 bases between. Per germline, CDR1 MDHEN and CDR2 SYDVKM. CDR3 length: 13 amino acids. CDR3 nucleotides: TGTGCCAGCAGTTCACCAGGGAATTCACCCCTCCACTTT. This encodes CASSSPGNSPLHF.

Here the CDR3 DNA reads TGTGCCAGCAGTTGGGGGACAGGGGGGACTGAAGCTTTCTTT. It encodes CASSWGTGGTEAFF. V gene TRBV27 combines with J gene TRBJ1-1; TRBD1 agrees at 11 bases. The J segment lost 5 bases and the V segment lost 4 bases, leaving 3 bases of the junction unmatched. This CDR3 comprises 14 residues. The germline V gene has CDR1 MNHEY and CDR2 SMNVEV (reference sequence).